This TCR beta chain was sequenced for a study of T cell responses to AZD1222 COVID-19 vaccine. Findings and limits, study-wide: The breadth and depth of Spike-specific TCRs increased once two AZD1222 doses had been given.

Per germline, CDR1 LGHNA and CDR2 YSLEER. V shed 0 bases and J 9 bases; nucleotides not matched to a gene: 5. CDR3 length: 15 amino acids. Points on this clone: Antigen: not known.

Assay used: immunoSEQ multiplex PCR; TCRdb lists only in-frame clones, some missing. Of about 130,000 clones listed, roughly 90% are singletons. The clonotype originates from an adult in good health. This specimen consisted of peripheral blood, obtained on day 0 of AZD1222 vaccination. This rearrangement joins TRBV4-3 to TRBJ1-6; 7 bases fit TRBD1. CDR3 sequence reads: CASSQEAQGGSPLHF. In nucleotides, the CDR3 is TGCGCCAGCAGCCAAGAAGCCCAGGGGGGTTCACCCCTCCACTTT.